This TCR beta chain emerged from a study of blood T cell repertoires in COVID-19. On the study more broadly: Sample material is recorded as cDNA or gDNA derived from T cells, B-cell-depleted T cells, or PBMCs.

With 4 bases clipped from V and 1 base from J, the junction kept 12 bases outside the gene matches. From germline, CDR1 is MGHRA and CDR2 YSYEKL. The CDR3 runs to 19 residues. Authors' data handling: Estimation of nucleated cell counts was performed using reference gene primer amplification. Assay: immunoSEQ multiplex PCR; the TCRdb copy retains only in-frame clones and omits some. V and J calls and clone size are given by that table; D and trimming were obtained from the DNA. The sample includes some 110,000 clones, 80% to 85% of them seen just once. The sequenced sample was peripheral blood. The J gene is TRBJ2-2, the V gene TRBV4-1, with 10 bases aligning to TRBD2. This clonotype was sampled from a woman in her 70s with acute or convalescent COVID-19. This CDR3 reads CASSLERGGLKGNTGELFF. In DNA form, the CDR3 reads TGCGCCAGCAGCCTCGAGCGGGGGGGCCTAAAGGGGAACACCGGGGAGCTGTTTTTT.